This T cell receptor beta chain was sequenced in a study of T cells after yellow fever vaccination. Germline V gene sequence: CDR1 MNHEY, CDR2 SVGEGT. The ends were cut back, 8 bases at V and 5 bases at J, with 21 bases in the middle. This CDR3 is 15 amino acids long. TCRdb fed the 5' RACE reads into MiXCR, producing one record per CDR3 protein. The table has 450,000 to 650,000 distinct CDR3 sequences, just over 20% seen once. This rearrangement joins TRBV6-2 or TRBV6-3 to TRBJ1-2, with TRBD1 as a possible D gene (5 bases). The clonotype originates from a man aged 18 to 30 who received the YFV17D yellow fever vaccine. The specimen comprised PBMCs, sampled roughly 20 days after the first yellow fever vaccination. CDR3 protein: CASQPEGIGEYGYTF. Written as DNA, the CDR3 is TGTGCCAGCCAGCCGGAGGGGATAGGGGAATATGGCTACACCTTC.